This T cell receptor beta chain was sequenced in a study of blood T cell repertoires in COVID-19. Study details: There were acute and convalescent COVID-19 samples, and they came from the United States, Italy and Spain. Sample material is recorded as cDNA or gDNA derived from T cells, B-cell-depleted T cells, or PBMCs.

Authors' processing steps: Amplification with reference gene primers provided the estimates of nucleated cell counts. Generated by immunoSEQ multiplex PCR, the TCRdb table keeps only in-frame clones and is missing some. V and J calls and clone size are given by that table; D and trimming were obtained from the DNA. The table records fewer than 50,000 clones, 80% to 90% of them present only once. The source of this sequence is a human donor in a cohort sampled during active COVID-19. The sequencing input was peripheral blood.

The CDR3 here is CSASEGGRHEQYF. The CDR3 DNA follows: TGCAGTGCTAGTGAAGGGGGCAGGCACGAGCAGTACTTC. The V gene is TRBV20-1, the J gene TRBJ2-7; 7 nucleotides agree with TRBD1. V shed 3 bases and J 5 bases; nucleotides not matched to a gene: 7. The germline V gene encodes CDR1 DFQATT and CDR2 SNEGSKA (reference sequence). CDR3 length: 13 residues.